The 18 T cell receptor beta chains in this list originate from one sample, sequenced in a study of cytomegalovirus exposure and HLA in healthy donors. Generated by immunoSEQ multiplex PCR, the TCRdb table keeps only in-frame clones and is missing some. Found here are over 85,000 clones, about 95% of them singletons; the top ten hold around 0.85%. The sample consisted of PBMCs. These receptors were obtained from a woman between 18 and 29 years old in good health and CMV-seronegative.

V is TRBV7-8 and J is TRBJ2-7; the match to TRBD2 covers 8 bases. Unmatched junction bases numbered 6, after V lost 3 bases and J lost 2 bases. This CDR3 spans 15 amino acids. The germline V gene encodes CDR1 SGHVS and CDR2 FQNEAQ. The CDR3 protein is CASSLVGGGAYEQYF. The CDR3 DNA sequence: TGTGCCAGCAGCTTGGTCGGGGGGGGCGCCTACGAGCAGTACTTC.

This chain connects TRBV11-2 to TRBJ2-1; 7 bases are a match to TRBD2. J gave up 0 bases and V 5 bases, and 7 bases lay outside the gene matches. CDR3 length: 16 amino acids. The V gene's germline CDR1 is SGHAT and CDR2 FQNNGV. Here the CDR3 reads CASSLLSGNSYNEQFF. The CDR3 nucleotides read TGTGCCAGCAGCCTTCTCAGCGGGAACTCCTACAATGAGCAGTTCTTC.

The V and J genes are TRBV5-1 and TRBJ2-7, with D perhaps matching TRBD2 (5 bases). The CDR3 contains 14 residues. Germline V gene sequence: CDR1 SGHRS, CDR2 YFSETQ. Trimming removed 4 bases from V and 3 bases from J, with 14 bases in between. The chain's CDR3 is CASSINRRDYEQYF. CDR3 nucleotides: TGCGCCAGCAGCATCAATCGACGGGACTACGAGCAGTACTTC.

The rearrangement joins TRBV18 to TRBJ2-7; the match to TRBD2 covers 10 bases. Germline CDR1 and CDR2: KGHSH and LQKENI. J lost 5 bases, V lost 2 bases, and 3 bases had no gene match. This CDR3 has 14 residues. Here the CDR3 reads CASSPLAGGDEQYF. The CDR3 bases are TGTGCCAGCTCACCATTAGCGGGAGGAGACGAGCAGTACTTC.

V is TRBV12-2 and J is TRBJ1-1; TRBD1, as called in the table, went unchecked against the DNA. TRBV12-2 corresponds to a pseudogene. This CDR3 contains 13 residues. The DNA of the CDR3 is TGTGCAAGTCGTCCGGACAGGAACACTGAAGCTTTCTTT. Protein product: CASRPDRNTEAFF.

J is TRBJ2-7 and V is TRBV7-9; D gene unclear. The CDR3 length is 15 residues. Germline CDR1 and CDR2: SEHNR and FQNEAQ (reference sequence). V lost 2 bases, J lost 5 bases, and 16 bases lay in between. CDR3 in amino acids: CASSLLGSNLHEQYF. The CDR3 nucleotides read TGTGCCAGCAGCTTATTGGGCAGCAACCTCCACGAGCAGTACTTC.

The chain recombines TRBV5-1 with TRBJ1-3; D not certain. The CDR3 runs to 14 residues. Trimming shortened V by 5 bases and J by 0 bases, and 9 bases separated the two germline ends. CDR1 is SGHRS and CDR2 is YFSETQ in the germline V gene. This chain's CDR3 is CASSLGSSGNTIYF. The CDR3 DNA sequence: TGCGCCAGCAGTCTCGGGAGCTCTGGAAACACCATATATTTT.

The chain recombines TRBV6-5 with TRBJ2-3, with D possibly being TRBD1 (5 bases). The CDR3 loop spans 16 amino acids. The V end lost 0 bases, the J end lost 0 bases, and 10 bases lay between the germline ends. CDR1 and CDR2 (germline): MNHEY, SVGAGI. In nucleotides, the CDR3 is TGTGCCAGCAGTTACTCAGGGGTCAGGAGCACAGATACGCAGTATTTT. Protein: CASSYSGVRSTDTQYF.

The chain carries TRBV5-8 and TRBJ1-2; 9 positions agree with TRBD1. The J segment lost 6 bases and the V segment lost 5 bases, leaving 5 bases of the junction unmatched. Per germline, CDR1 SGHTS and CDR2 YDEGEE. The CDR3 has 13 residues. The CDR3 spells CASSLDRGDGYTF. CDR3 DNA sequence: TGTGCCAGCAGTCTGGACAGGGGTGATGGCTACACCTTC. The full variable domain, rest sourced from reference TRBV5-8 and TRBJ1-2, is EAGVTQSPTHLIKTRGQQATLRCSPISGHTSVYWYQQALGLGLQFLLWYDEGEERNRGNFPPRFSGRQFPNYSSELNVNALELEDSALYLCASSLDRGDGYTFGSGTRLTVV.

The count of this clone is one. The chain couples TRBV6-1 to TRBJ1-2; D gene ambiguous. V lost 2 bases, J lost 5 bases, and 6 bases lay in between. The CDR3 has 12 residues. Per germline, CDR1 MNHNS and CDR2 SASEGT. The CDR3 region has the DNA TGTGCCAGCAGTGAATCAGGTTATGGCTACACCTTC. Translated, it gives CASSESGYGYTF.

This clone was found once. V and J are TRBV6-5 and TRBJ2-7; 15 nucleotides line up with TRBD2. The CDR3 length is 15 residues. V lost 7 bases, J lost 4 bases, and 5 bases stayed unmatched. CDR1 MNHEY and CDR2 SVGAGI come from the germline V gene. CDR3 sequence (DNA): TGTGCCAGCATCCCAGGGACTAGCGGGGGGTACGAGCAGTACTTC. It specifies CASIPGTSGGYEQYF.

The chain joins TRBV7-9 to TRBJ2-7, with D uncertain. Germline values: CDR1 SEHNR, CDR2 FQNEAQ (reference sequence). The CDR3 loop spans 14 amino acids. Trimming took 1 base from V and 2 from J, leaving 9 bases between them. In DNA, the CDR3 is TGTGCCAGCAGCTTAGGCGACAATACCTACGAGCAGTACTTC. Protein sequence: CASSLGDNTYEQYF. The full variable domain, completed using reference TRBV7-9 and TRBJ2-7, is DTGVSQNPRHKITKRGQNVTFRCDPISEHNRLYWYRQTLGQGPEFLTYFQNEAQLEKSRLLSDRFSAERPKGSFSTLEIQRTEQGDSAMYLCASSLGDNTYEQYFGPGTRLTVT.

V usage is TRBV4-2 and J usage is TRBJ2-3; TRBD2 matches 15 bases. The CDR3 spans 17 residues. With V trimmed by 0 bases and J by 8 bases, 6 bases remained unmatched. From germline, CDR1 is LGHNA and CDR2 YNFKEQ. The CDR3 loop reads CASSQESGLAGGGTQYF. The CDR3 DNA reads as TGTGCCAGCAGCCAAGAATCGGGACTAGCGGGGGGCGGTACGCAGTATTTT.

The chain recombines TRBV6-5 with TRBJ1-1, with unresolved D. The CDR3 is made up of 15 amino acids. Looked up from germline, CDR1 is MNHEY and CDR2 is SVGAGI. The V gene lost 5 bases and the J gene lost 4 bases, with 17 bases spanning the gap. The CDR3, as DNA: TGTGCCAGCAGTACTCTGGGCGGGGAGAGCACTGAAGCTTTCTTT. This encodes CASSTLGGESTEAFF.

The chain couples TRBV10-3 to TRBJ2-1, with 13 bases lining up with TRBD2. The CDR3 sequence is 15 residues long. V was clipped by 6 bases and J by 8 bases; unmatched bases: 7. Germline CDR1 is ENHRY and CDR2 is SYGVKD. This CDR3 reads CAISQTSGRGDEQFF. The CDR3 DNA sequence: TGTGCCATCAGCCAAACTAGCGGGAGGGGTGATGAGCAGTTCTTC.

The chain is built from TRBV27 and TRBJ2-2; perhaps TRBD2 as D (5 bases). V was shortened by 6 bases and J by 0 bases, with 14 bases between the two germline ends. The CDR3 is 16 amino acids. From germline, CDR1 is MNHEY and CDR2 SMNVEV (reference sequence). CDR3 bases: TGTGCCAGCAGATCCCGGAGGACTCCGAACACCGGGGAGCTGTTTTTT. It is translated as CASRSRRTPNTGELFF.

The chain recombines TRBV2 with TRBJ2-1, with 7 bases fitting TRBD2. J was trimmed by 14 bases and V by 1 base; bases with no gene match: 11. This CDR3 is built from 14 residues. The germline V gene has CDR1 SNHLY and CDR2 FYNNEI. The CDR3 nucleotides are TGTGCCAGCAGTGAAGTTTACGGGGGAGGGAGGGAGTTCTTC. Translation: CASSEVYGGGREFF.

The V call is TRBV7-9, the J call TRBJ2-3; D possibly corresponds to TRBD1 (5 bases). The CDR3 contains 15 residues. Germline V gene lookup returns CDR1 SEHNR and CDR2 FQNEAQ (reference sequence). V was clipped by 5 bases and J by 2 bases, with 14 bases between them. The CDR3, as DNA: TGTGCCAGCAGCACGGATGTAGGGGACACAGATACGCAGTATTTT. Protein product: CASSTDVGDTDTQYF.